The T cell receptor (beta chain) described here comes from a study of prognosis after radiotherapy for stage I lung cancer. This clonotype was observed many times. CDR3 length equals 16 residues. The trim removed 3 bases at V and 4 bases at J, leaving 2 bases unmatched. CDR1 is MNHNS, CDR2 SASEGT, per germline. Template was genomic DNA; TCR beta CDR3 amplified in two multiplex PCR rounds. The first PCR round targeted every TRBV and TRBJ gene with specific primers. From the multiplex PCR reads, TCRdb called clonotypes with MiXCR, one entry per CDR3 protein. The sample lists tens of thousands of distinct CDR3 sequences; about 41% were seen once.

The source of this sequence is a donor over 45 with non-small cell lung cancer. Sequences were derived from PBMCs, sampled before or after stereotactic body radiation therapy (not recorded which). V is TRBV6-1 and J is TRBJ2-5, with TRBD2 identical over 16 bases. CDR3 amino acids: CASSDGTSGRGETQYF. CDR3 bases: TGTGCCAGCAGTGACGGGACTAGCGGGAGGGGAGAGACCCAGTACTTC.